What follows describes a single T cell receptor beta chain. This record comes from a study of blood T cell repertoires in COVID-19. For the study at large: The United States, Italy and Spain provided the acute and convalescent COVID-19 samples.

Produced via immunoSEQ multiplex PCR; TCRdb's table is partial and in-frame only. The sample holds 55,000 to 75,000 clones, 83% seen once. The CDR3 is 15 amino acids. CDR1 is SGHRS and CDR2 is YFSETQ in the germline V gene. V dropped 1 base and J dropped 2; count of bases not matched to a gene: 5. The V call is TRBV5-1, the J call TRBJ2-5, with 7 bases that match TRBD1. The sequenced sample consisted of peripheral blood. The receptor was derived from a human donor in a cohort sampled during active COVID-19. The CDR3 DNA reads as TGCGCCAGCAGCTTGATCGGGACAGCTCAAGAGACCCAGTACTTC. It encodes CASSLIGTAQETQYF.